This T cell receptor beta chain was recovered during a study of blood T cell repertoires in COVID-19. Profiling relied on immunoSEQ multiplex PCR, and the TCRdb table lists in-frame clones only, not all of them. Of about 180,000 clones in the sample, 86% were seen once. CDR1 and CDR2 from the germline V gene are KGHSH and LQKENI. This CDR3 is built from 12 residues. The V end lost 3 bases, the J end lost 4 bases, and 6 bases lay between the germline ends. J is TRBJ2-5 and V is TRBV18; a possible D gene is TRBD1 (5 bases). Sequencing input: PBMCs or T cells enriched from blood (not recorded which). This receptor was identified in a woman aged 25 to 45 who had recovered from COVID-19. CDR3 region: CASSPQGETQYF. The CDR3 coding sequence is TGTGCCAGCTCACCTCAGGGAGAGACCCAGTACTTC.